The sequence of this T cell receptor (beta chain) was determined in a study of T-cell memory formation after mild COVID-19. Study context: TCR clusters were mostly confined to one donor each. Overall study findings and caveats: Contracting clones localized mainly to CM and EM when CD4+ and mainly to EMRA when CD8+. Second-wave clones reaching peak frequency on day 37 lacked confirmed SARS-CoV-2 specificity.

On this clonotype itself: Its antigen is as yet unknown.

5'RACE with constant-segment primers yielded barcoded, UMI-tagged TCR alpha and TCR beta cDNA libraries. TCRdb used MiXCR to reprocess the 5' RACE reads, holding one entry per CDR3 protein. The table shows some 50,000 distinct CDR3 sequences, with roughly 12% occurring only once. This CDR3 is built from 14 residues. The ends were cut back, 4 bases at V and 1 base at J, with 8 bases in the middle. The chain couples TRBV12-3 or TRBV12-4 to TRBJ1-5, with D unresolved. The TCR sequence derives from a man younger than 35 who had mild COVID-19 (a few samples of this study predate the infection). Cell type and time point are not known. Sequencing used PBMCs or a T cell subset sorted from them (not recorded which). The CDR3 loop reads CASSSLGSNQPQHF. The CDR3 DNA is TGTGCCAGCAGTTCCCTAGGAAGCAATCAGCCCCAGCATTTT.